Here is one TCR beta chain with its context. This sample was included in a study of blood T cell repertoires in COVID-19. Overall study: COVID-19 samples, acute and convalescent, were from the United States, Italy and Spain. T cells, B-cell-depleted T cells, or PBMCs provided the cDNA or gDNA that served as material.

Looked up from germline, CDR1 is MNHEY and CDR2 is SMNVEV (reference sequence). The CDR3 is 13 amino acids. Trimming stripped 5 bases from V and 6 bases from J, with 10 bases between. Some clones are missing from TCRdb's copy, which holds only in-frame ones; the method was immunoSEQ multiplex PCR. The table includes about 190,000 clones, 89% detected once. The sequence came from a man aged 40-55 years with acute or convalescent COVID-19. Source material: peripheral blood. The J gene is TRBJ2-2, the V gene TRBV27; unclear D gene. CDR3 in amino acids: CASSLRFPGELFF. As DNA, the CDR3 is TGTGCCAGCAGTCTGCGGTTCCCCGGGGAGCTGTTTTTT.